This TCR beta chain was obtained from a study of blood T cell repertoires in COVID-19. About the research overall: Samples taken during acute and convalescent COVID-19 were collected in the United States, Italy and Spain. From T cells, B-cell-depleted T cells, or PBMCs came the material, which was cDNA or gDNA.

In the authors' methods: How many nucleated cells were present was estimated from reference gene primer amplification. Clones were sequenced by immunoSEQ multiplex PCR, and TCRdb holds only the in-frame ones, with some missing. For V, J and clone size, that table is used; D and trimming come from the DNA. The table includes about 200,000 clones, 84% detected once. Trimming cost V 2 bases and J 6 bases, with 7 bases left between them. The CDR3 has 12 amino acids. Seattle-derived patients entered the study during active infection and were followed longitudinally. The specimen sequenced was peripheral blood. The receptor's source is a woman older than 75 with COVID-19, enrolled during active disease. The chain has TRBV12-3 or TRBV12-4 and TRBJ1-1; D may be TRBD1 (6 bases). The CDR3 DNA sequence: TGTGCCAGCAGTTTATGGGGGCCTGAAGCTTTCTTT. Encoded protein: CASSLWGPEAFF.